This paragraph covers one T cell receptor (beta chain) sequence. These data originate in a study of T cells after yellow fever vaccination. Synthesis of TCR cDNA relied on 5'RACE template switching, which attached a universal primer site and UMIs. Each CDR3 protein is one row after TCRdb ran MiXCR on the 5' RACE reads. The table lists about 300,000 distinct CDR3 sequences, approximately 10% of them singletons, with 3% to 3.5% in the top ten. This CDR3 spans 13 amino acids. Deletions cut 2 bases from V and 4 bases from J, with 9 bases between. Germline lookup yields CDR1 SGDLS and CDR2 YYNGEE. The rearrangement joins TRBV9 to TRBJ2-5; D is possibly TRBD2 (5 bases). The sequencing here drew on CD4+ T cells sorted from PBMCs, taken 5 days after the yellow fever booster vaccination. This TCR came from a man in his late teens or twenties who received the YFV17D yellow fever vaccine. The CDR3 loop reads CASSVGIIETQYF. CDR3 nucleotides: TGTGCCAGCAGCGTCGGGATAATAGAGACCCAGTACTTC.